This TCR beta chain was identified in a study of vaccination effects on CD4 cells after COVID-19. Details on this clone: As yet, its antigen is unknown.

Before any sequencing was done, the ViraFEST assay used viral peptide pools to expand antigen-specific CD4+ T cells. Upon completion of approximately ten days in culture, CD4+ T cells were isolated. Negative nucleocapsid antibody tests before and after vaccination confirmed no previous SARS-CoV-2 infection. The authors replaced half the medium with IL-2 medium on days 3 and 7. The germline V and J ends were trimmed by 2 bases and 5 bases, with 16 bases remaining between them. The germline V gene encodes CDR1 MNHNS and CDR2 SASEGT. The CDR3 totals 15 residues. This table comes from immunoSEQ multiplex PCR, and its TCRdb copy is limited to in-frame clones, with some not included. The sample shows 40,000 to 45,000 clones, around three quarters of them seen only once.

The clonotype was recovered from a human donor who received a COVID-19 vaccine. The chain uses TRBV6-1 and TRBJ2-7, with D perhaps matching TRBD2 (5 bases). Material: CD4+ T cells from PBMCs cultured with HCoV-NL63 spike peptides, obtained before COVID-19 vaccination. The CDR3, as DNA: TGTGCCAGCAGTGAAAGGGCCAGAGGGTCGGACGAGCAGTACGTC. Its translation is CASSERARGSDEQYV.